The 8 T cell receptor beta chains reported below all come from one sample, sequenced in a study of blood T cell repertoires in COVID-19. Libraries were prepared by immunoSEQ multiplex PCR; TCRdb keeps only in-frame clonotypes and omits some of them. The sample records about 180,000 clones, roughly 88% being singletons. Sequencing was done on a sample of peripheral blood. The receptors shown here come from a woman aged 80 or older with acute or convalescent COVID-19.

V gene TRBV5-4 combines with J gene TRBJ1-3; TRBD1 might be the D (5 bases). The CDR3 is made up of 14 amino acids. The germline CDR1 and CDR2 sequences are SGHNT and YYREEE (reference sequence). V was trimmed by 10 bases and J by 0 bases, leaving 14 bases between them. The CDR3 coding sequence is TGTGCCTACCGCGGGGGTAACTCTGGAAACACCATATATTTT. Its translation: CAYRGGNSGNTIYF.

This chain connects TRBV9 to TRBJ1-1; D gene ambiguous. The V end lost 4 bases, the J end lost 1 base, and 8 bases lay between the germline ends. This CDR3 has 13 residues. CDR1 and CDR2 from the germline V gene are SGDLS and YYNGEE. CDR3 protein: CASSPPENTEAFF. Here the CDR3 DNA reads TGTGCCAGCAGCCCCCCAGAGAACACTGAAGCTTTCTTT.

In nucleotides, the CDR3 is TGTGCCAGCAGCGTAGAAGGGCTAGCGGAGCCCTACAATGAGCAGTTCTTC. Translation gives CASSVEGLAEPYNEQFF. The chain links TRBV9 to TRBJ2-1; 7 nucleotides line up with TRBD2. Germline lookup yields CDR1 SGDLS and CDR2 YYNGEE. The CDR3 length is 17 residues. J gave up 2 bases and V 0 bases, and 8 bases lay outside the gene matches.

The chain is built from TRBV5-8 and TRBJ1-5; 8 nucleotides line up with TRBD1. Germline CDR1 reads SGHTS; CDR2 reads YDEGEE. The length of the CDR3 is 15 residues. With V trimmed by 2 bases and J by 0 bases, 1 base remained unmatched. CDR3 sequence (DNA): TGTGCCAGCAGCTTACAGGGGGGTAGCAATCAGCCCCAGCATTTT. Translated, it gives CASSLQGGSNQPQHF.

The chain couples TRBV7-2 to TRBJ2-7; possible D gene TRBD2, 5 bases. V was pared by 0 bases and J by 7 bases, with 13 bases between. From germline, CDR1 is SGHTA and CDR2 FQGNSA. The CDR3 sequence is 14 residues long. The CDR3 sequence is CASSLAGGSGEQYF. For the CDR3, the DNA is TGTGCCAGCAGCTTAGCGGGCGGGTCCGGGGAGCAGTACTTC.

In this sample, this clone turned up once. The genes are TRBV24-1 and TRBJ1-4, with a tentative D call TRBD1 (5 bases). CDR1 KGHDR and CDR2 SFDVKD come from the germline V gene. V was shortened by 5 bases and J by 7 bases, with 19 bases between the two germline ends. The CDR3 runs 16 residues. CDR3 loop: CATSAPYGGEGEKLFF. The CDR3 DNA follows: TGTGCCACCAGTGCCCCTTATGGGGGGGAAGGTGAAAAACTGTTTTTT.

The V gene is TRBV2, the J gene TRBJ1-6; 7 bases agree with TRBD1. The CDR3 is 14 residues long. Germline V CDR1 and CDR2: SNHLY, FYNNEI. V was pared by 5 bases and J by 5 bases, with 3 bases of the junction left unmatched. The CDR3: CASSSGGNNSPLHF. For the CDR3, the DNA is TGTGCCAGCAGTTCAGGGGGGAATAATTCACCCCTCCACTTT.

This clone showed up just once. The chain is built from TRBV18 and TRBJ1-4, with D hard to call. CDR3 length equals 14 residues. Trimming pared 3 bases from V and 8 bases from J, leaving 13 bases between. The germline V gene encodes CDR1 KGHSH and CDR2 LQKENI. The DNA for the CDR3 is TGTGCCAGCTCACCTGGGCAGGCGCAAGAAAAACTGTTTTTT. It translates to CASSPGQAQEKLFF.